This T cell receptor beta chain was recovered during a study of T cells in Graves' hyperthyroidism and ophthalmopathy. V was pared by 4 bases and J by 4 bases, with 7 bases of the junction left unmatched. Germline CDR1 MDHEN, CDR2 SYDVKM. The CDR3 is made up of 14 amino acids. This clonotype was seen ten or more times. Researchers took RNA transcripts and amplified the TCR beta CDR3 regions from them. HTBI primers drove first-round RT-PCR of the TCR CDR3. TCRdb redid the calling of the multiplex PCR reads with MiXCR, one entry per CDR3 protein. Counted here are about 410,000 distinct CDR3 sequences, approximately 15% occurring once; the ten biggest clones make up roughly 13%.

This TCR came from a man younger than 35 with Graves' ophthalmopathy. The chain uses TRBV28 and TRBJ2-7, with 7 bases matching TRBD1. Sequencing was done on a sample of blood. CDR3 amino acids: CASSSPGGRYEQYF. For the CDR3, the DNA is TGTGCCAGCAGTTCCCCAGGGGGAAGGTACGAGCAGTACTTC. The full variable domain, in which reference TRBV28 and TRBJ2-7 provide the parts outside the CDR3, is DVKVTQSSRYLVKRTGEKVFLECVQDMDHENMFWYRQDPGLGLRLIYFSYDVKMKEKGDIPEGYSVSREKKERFSLILESASTNQTSMYLCASSSPGGRYEQYFGPGTRLTVT.